The 22 T cell receptor beta chains below were found in one sample sequenced in a study of blood T cell repertoires in COVID-19. Sequencing used immunoSEQ multiplex PCR; TCRdb keeps in-frame clones, though not all of them. The table lists over 75,000 clones, 75% to 90% of them singletons. Sequencing used peripheral blood. The receptors here all came from a woman aged 80 or over with active or convalescent COVID-19.

The chain has TRBV19 and TRBJ2-3; 8 bases agree with TRBD2. The CDR3 contains 14 residues. From germline, CDR1 is LNHDA and CDR2 SQIVND (reference sequence). V dropped 3 bases and J dropped 6; count of bases not matched to a gene: 5. As DNA, the CDR3 is TGTGCCAGTAGTATTCGGGAGGGGACCGATACGCAGTATTTT. It yields the protein CASSIREGTDTQYF.

A few counts support this clone. The J gene is TRBJ2-2, the V gene TRBV5-1; D remains ambiguous. The CDR3 consists of 14 residues. Germline V gene sequence: CDR1 SGHRS, CDR2 YFSETQ. The V gene lost 0 bases and the J gene lost 5 bases, with 8 bases spanning the gap. The CDR3 region is CASSLEQLTGELFF. The CDR3 DNA is TGCGCCAGCAGCTTGGAACAGTTGACCGGGGAGCTGTTTTTT.

CDR3 nucleotides: TGTGCCAGCAGTTTATCGGGGCGAAGCCCCTACTACGAGCAGTACTTC. It encodes CASSLSGRSPYYEQYF. The chain joins TRBV27 to TRBJ2-7; D possibly corresponds to TRBD1 (5 bases). From germline, CDR1 is MNHEY and CDR2 SMNVEV (reference sequence). The CDR3 consists of 16 residues. V lost 0 bases to trimming and J lost 3 bases, with 15 bases between them.

The J gene is TRBJ2-2, the V gene TRBV9, with D perhaps matching TRBD2 (5 bases). Germline assignment: CDR1 SGDLS and CDR2 YYNGEE. CDR3 length: 14 residues. V was clipped by 0 bases and J by 4 bases, with 7 bases between them. The CDR3 loop is CASSVVATTGELFF. The CDR3 DNA sequence: TGTGCCAGCAGCGTAGTAGCGACCACCGGGGAGCTGTTTTTT.

The rearrangement links TRBV27 to TRBJ2-3, with 16 bases aligning to TRBD2. Germline V CDR1 and CDR2: MNHEY, SMNVEV (reference sequence). There are 20 residues in the CDR3. V trimming: 8 bases; J trimming: 6 bases; junction bases outside the gene matches: 20. CDR3 DNA: TGTGCCAGCCGGCCCCCTCCCGGGACTAGCGGGAGGGCCTTTTGGGATACGCAGTATTTT. Protein sequence: CASRPPPGTSGRAFWDTQYF.

The CDR3 coding sequence is TGTGCCAGCAGCGCGCAAGCGGGACCCTACAATGAGCAGTTCTTC. As protein: CASSAQAGPYNEQFF. The rearrangement links TRBV9 to TRBJ2-1; TRBD2 matches 7 bases. CDR3 length equals 15 residues. J was trimmed by 2 bases and V by 3 bases; bases with no gene match: 5. Germline CDR1 is SGDLS and CDR2 is YYNGEE.

In DNA, the CDR3 is TGTGCCAGCAGCCATAGCAGTTACTACTACGAGCAGTACTTC. As protein: CASSHSSYYYEQYF. The rearrangement joins TRBV3-1 (or the pseudogene TRBV3-2) to TRBJ2-7; D not certain. The V end was cut by 3 bases, the J end by 3 bases, with 12 bases between. The germline gives CDR1 LGHDT, CDR2 YNNKEL (reference sequence). This CDR3 spans 14 amino acids.

The chain couples TRBV18 to TRBJ1-1; D is unresolved. The V gene's germline CDR1 is KGHSH and CDR2 LQKENI. The V end lost 2 bases, the J end lost 1 base, and 8 bases lay between the germline ends. This CDR3 is 14 amino acids long. CDR3 loop: CASSPDYGNTEAFF. The CDR3, as DNA: TGTGCCAGCTCACCAGACTACGGGAACACTGAAGCTTTCTTT.

This sequence joins TRBV4-2 and TRBJ2-2; TRBD2 matches at 8 bases. Germline values: CDR1 LGHNA, CDR2 YNFKEQ. V lost 1 base, J lost 3 bases, and 4 bases stayed unmatched. The CDR3 extends over 16 amino acids. In nucleotides, the CDR3 is TGTGCCAGCAGCCAAGCTGCGGGAGGTTACACCGGGGAGCTGTTTTTT. Amino acids: CASSQAAGGYTGELFF.

The chain carries TRBV5-1 and TRBJ1-2; D remains unclear. The CDR3 length is 13 residues. The germline V gene encodes CDR1 SGHRS and CDR2 YFSETQ. With 4 bases removed from V and 8 bases from J, the gap between germline ends came to 15 bases. CDR3 coding DNA: TGCGCCAGCAGCCTGGAGCGAGCTGGAGGCTACACCTTC. Protein sequence: CASSLERAGGYTF.

The rearrangement joins TRBV5-4 to TRBJ2-7, with D maybe TRBD1 (6 bases). This CDR3 is 15 amino acids long. Between the trimmed V and J ends, which lost 2 bases and 0 bases, there was a span of 12 bases. From germline, CDR1 is SGHNT and CDR2 YYREEE (reference sequence). The CDR3 DNA is TGTGCCAGCAGCTTTGGGACATTGAGCTCCTACGAGCAGTACTTC. It codes for CASSFGTLSSYEQYF.

The gene calls are TRBV28 and TRBJ1-5; the match to TRBD1 covers 8 bases. The ends lost 5 bases at V and 6 bases at J; junction bases unmatched: 12. From germline, CDR1 is MDHEN and CDR2 SYDVKM. The CDR3 length is 16 residues. The CDR3 region has the DNA TGTGCCAGCAGTCCTCGGACAGGGTATGGGGGTCAGCCCCAGCATTTT. Its protein is CASSPRTGYGGQPQHF.

The chain is built from TRBV6-2 or TRBV6-3 and TRBJ2-3; TRBD2 matches at 15 bases. The CDR3 runs 17 residues. CDR1 is MNHEY, CDR2 SVGEGT, per germline. The trim removed 5 bases at V and 3 bases at J, leaving 6 bases unmatched. CDR3 DNA: TGTGCCAGCAGTCGGACTAGCGGGAGGGCCTCGACAGATACGCAGTATTTT. Translated, it gives CASSRTSGRASTDTQYF.

There are a few counts of this clone. One end of the junction fails to match germline, which may point to a read error. The chain has TRBV7-8 and TRBJ1-5; 7 nucleotides agree with TRBD1. The CDR3 covers 19 residues. CDR1 is SGHVS and CDR2 is FQNEAQ in the germline V gene. This chain's CDR3 is CASSLARGQPRNSNQPQHF. The CDR3 region has the DNA TGTGCCAGCAGCCTAGCGCGGGGACAGCCAAGGAATAGCAATCAGCCCCAGCATTTT.

This clone has a single count. The rearrangement links TRBV28 to TRBJ2-1, with D perhaps TRBD1 (5 bases). CDR1 and CDR2 (germline): MDHEN, SYDVKM. V dropped 2 bases and J dropped 6 bases, with 14 bases sitting between them. This CDR3 is 15 amino acids long. The CDR3 here is CASSLEQALGNEQFF. The CDR3 DNA reads TGTGCCAGCAGTTTAGAACAGGCTCTAGGCAATGAGCAGTTCTTC.

The chain links TRBV3-1 (or the pseudogene TRBV3-2) to TRBJ1-2; possibly TRBD1 for D (5 bases). The germline V gene encodes CDR1 LGHDT and CDR2 YNNKEL (reference sequence). Trimming left V 0 bases short and J 6 bases short, with 11 bases between. The CDR3 consists of 14 residues. The CDR3 loop reads CASSQDWGRDGYTF. The CDR3 DNA sequence: TGTGCCAGCAGCCAAGATTGGGGGAGGGATGGCTACACCTTC.

This clone came up a few times. The genes are TRBV4-3 and TRBJ1-4; TRBD1 aligns across 9 bases. Per germline, CDR1 LGHNA and CDR2 YSLEER. CDR3 length: 16 residues. V lost 2 bases to trimming and J lost 8 bases; unmatched junction nucleotides: 9. The CDR3 region is CASSQRVGQGGEKLFF. The CDR3 region has the DNA TGCGCCAGCAGCCAACGGGTGGGACAGGGAGGGGAAAAACTGTTTTTT.

A single count supports this clone. The chain couples TRBV6-2 or TRBV6-3 to TRBJ1-1; 8 positions match TRBD1. The J segment lost 4 bases and the V segment lost 0 bases, leaving 4 bases of the junction unmatched. The CDR3 has 15 amino acids. Germline CDR1 is MNHEY and CDR2 is SVGEGT. The CDR3 is CASSYSRTGFTEAFF. As DNA, the CDR3 is TGTGCCAGCAGTTACTCGAGGACAGGGTTCACTGAAGCTTTCTTT.

The CDR3 DNA reads as TGTGCCAGCAGCCCTAGGCAGGGACAGGGAAGGTCCTACAATGAGCAGTTCTTC. Its translation is CASSPRQGQGRSYNEQFF. V and J are TRBV9 and TRBJ2-1, with 9 bases identical to TRBD1. V lost 4 bases to trimming and J lost 1 base; unmatched junction nucleotides: 12. The germline V gene has CDR1 SGDLS and CDR2 YYNGEE. There are 18 residues in the CDR3.

V and J are TRBV7-9 and TRBJ2-2; 10 bases match TRBD2. With V trimmed by 5 bases and J by 4 bases, 7 bases remained unmatched. The CDR3 is 16 residues long. Germline lookup yields CDR1 SEHNR and CDR2 FQNEAQ (reference sequence). This CDR3 reads CASSPGAGGGTGELFF. CDR3 sequence (DNA): TGTGCCAGCAGCCCCGGAGCGGGAGGGGGCACCGGGGAGCTGTTTTTT.

The chain links TRBV7-8 to TRBJ1-2; D remains ambiguous. The germline V gene has CDR1 SGHVS and CDR2 FQNEAQ. The CDR3 extends over 14 amino acids. Trimming removed 6 bases from V and 6 bases from J, with 17 bases in between. The CDR3 reads CASRAAGVVDGYTF. Here the CDR3 DNA reads TGTGCCAGCAGGGCGGCCGGGGTCGTCGATGGCTACACCTTC.

This clone was recorded only once. The chain joins TRBV28 to TRBJ1-2; no firm D call. The V end was cut by 5 bases, the J end by 8 bases, with 9 bases between. The CDR3 runs to 11 residues. Germline loops: CDR1 MDHEN, CDR2 SYDVKM. The CDR3 protein is CASSAAYGYTF. DNA for the CDR3: TGTGCCAGCAGTGCCGCGTACGGCTACACCTTC.